What follows is one T cell receptor (beta chain) and its context. The record originates from a study of control samples from healthy donors and cancer patients. Profiled with immunoSEQ multiplex PCR; TCRdb holds only in-frame clones, not every one. The sample has 150,000 to 200,000 clones, approximately 91% seen once. V lost 3 bases and J 10 bases, leaving 9 bases between the germline ends. Germline CDR1 and CDR2: MNHEY and SVGEGT. This CDR3 has 11 residues. The J gene is TRBJ1-1, the V gene TRBV6-2 or TRBV6-3; D perhaps matches TRBD1 (5 bases). The sample was blood. The clonotype originates from a woman aged 40 to 50 in good health. The CDR3 nucleotides are TGTGCCAGCAGTTATCAGGGAGCAGCTTTCTTT. Amino acid sequence: CASSYQGAAFF.